A single sample gave rise to the 22 T cell receptor beta chains below, sequenced in a study of blood T cells in healthy people across ages. Together with a sample-barcoded 5' primer, a J-beta primer mix was included in a second PCR lasting roughly 7 to 11 cycles. TCRdb used MiXCR to reprocess the 5' RACE reads, holding one entry per CDR3 protein. Seen here are about 1.8 million distinct CDR3 sequences, around half observed once, and the top ten hold around 2.1%. The material sequenced was blood. Every receptor here comes from a woman in her 40s in good health.

V gene TRBV7-2 combines with J gene TRBJ1-1; 7 bases match TRBD1. Germline CDR1 is SGHTA and CDR2 is FQGNSA. The junction had 12 bases not matched to a gene; V was cut back by 8 bases and J by 0 bases. CDR3 size: 16 residues. This chain's CDR3 is CASLKGQALMNTEAFF. DNA of the CDR3: TGTGCCAGCCTCAAAGGACAGGCTCTCATGAACACTGAAGCTTTCTTT.

The chain carries TRBV7-2 and TRBJ2-3; 8 bases match TRBD1. Germline V CDR1 and CDR2: SGHTA, FQGNSA. The CDR3 covers 15 residues. After removal of 8 bases from V and 2 bases from J, the junction contained 9 bases not matched to a gene. The CDR3 region is CASGHQDRDTDTQYF. The DNA of the CDR3 is TGTGCCAGCGGACATCAGGACAGGGACACAGATACGCAGTATTTT. Full variable domain (remainder filled in from reference TRBV7-2 and TRBJ2-3): GAGVSQSPSNKVTEKGKDVELRCDPISGHTALYWYRQSLGQGLEFLIYFQGNSAPDKSGLPSDRFSAERTGGSVSTLTIQRTQQEDSAVYLCASGHQDRDTDTQYFGPGTRLTVL.

The V gene is TRBV4-1, the J gene TRBJ1-6; D is unclear. V was trimmed by 0 bases and J by 6 bases, leaving 12 bases between them. The CDR3 is 16 residues long. Germline V gene lookup returns CDR1 MGHRA and CDR2 YSYEKL. The CDR3 nucleotides are TGCGCCAGCAGCCAAGAGGTCGGAATCTCTAATTCACCCCTCCACTTT. Translated: CASSQEVGISNSPLHF.

The V call is TRBV4-1, the J call TRBJ1-1, with D uncertain. V shed 1 base and J shed 7 bases, with 4 bases lying between them. The CDR3 totals 11 residues. In germline, CDR1 is MGHRA, CDR2 YSYEKL. CDR3 residues: CASSQGFEAFF. CDR3 sequence (DNA): TGCGCCAGCAGCCAAGGGTTTGAAGCTTTCTTT.

Written as DNA, the CDR3 is TGCAGTGCTATAACAGGGGGCGGGGGGGCTAAGACAGATACGCAGTATTTT. This translates into CSAITGGGGAKTDTQYF. J is TRBJ2-3 and V is TRBV20-1, with D perhaps being TRBD1 or TRBD2 (9 bases each). Looked up from germline, CDR1 is DFQATT and CDR2 is SNEGSKA (reference sequence). The V and J ends lost 4 bases and 3 bases respectively, with 23 bases between them. The CDR3 loop spans 17 amino acids.

The chain has TRBV20-1 and TRBJ1-4; possibly TRBD1 for D (6 bases). Deletions cut 4 bases from V and 0 bases from J, with 21 bases between. The CDR3 consists of 18 residues. Germline assignment: CDR1 DFQATT and CDR2 SNEGSKA (reference sequence). This chain's CDR3 is CSANLWGGGPPTNEKLFF. As DNA, the CDR3 is TGCAGTGCTAACCTTTGGGGGGGCGGACCTCCAACTAATGAAAAACTGTTTTTT.

The chain combines TRBV5-1 with TRBJ2-5; TRBD1 or TRBD2 may be the D gene (5 bases each). V gave up 5 bases and J gave up 2 bases, with 19 bases separating them. Germline values: CDR1 SGHRS, CDR2 YFSETQ. The length of the CDR3 is 16 residues. The CDR3 reads CASRKGDGLEQETQYF. The CDR3 DNA reads as TGCGCCAGCAGAAAAGGGGACGGATTAGAACAAGAGACCCAGTACTTC.

The chain carries TRBV20-1 and TRBJ2-1; 7 bases are a match to TRBD2. After removal of 2 bases from V and 10 bases from J, the junction contained 5 bases not matched to a gene. This CDR3 is built from 12 residues. Per the germline V gene, CDR1 is DFQATT and CDR2 is SNEGSKA (reference sequence). CDR3 in amino acids: CSARRAGVEQFF. Here the CDR3 DNA reads TGCAGTGCTAGACGCGCGGGGGTGGAGCAGTTCTTC.

CDR3: CASSVRGRSHEQYF. CDR3 in DNA: TGTGCCAGCAGTGTAAGGGGCAGGTCCCACGAGCAGTACTTC. The chain joins TRBV27 to TRBJ2-7, with D possibly matching TRBD1 (5 bases). This CDR3 is 14 amino acids long. Germline V gene data show CDR1 as MNHEY and CDR2 as SMNVEV (reference sequence). Trimming pared 5 bases from V and 5 bases from J, leaving 16 bases between.

The rearrangement uses TRBV7-2 and TRBJ2-3; no definite D call. Germline-derived CDR1 and CDR2 are SGHTA and FQGNSA. The CDR3 contains 13 residues. The ends were cut back, 1 base at V and 6 bases at J, with 8 bases in the middle. Here the CDR3 DNA reads TGTGCCAGCAGCTTAGAGGGCAGGGATACGCAGTATTTT. Amino acid sequence: CASSLEGRDTQYF.

This chain connects TRBV7-9 to TRBJ2-7; a weak D match, TRBD1 (6 bases). This CDR3 is built from 13 residues. Germline-derived CDR1 and CDR2 are SEHNR and FQNEAQ (reference sequence). Trimming removed 2 bases at V and 3 bases at J, with 8 bases between. CDR3 protein: CASSLTGHYEQYV. The CDR3 coding sequence is TGTGCCAGCAGCTTAACAGGGCACTACGAGCAGTACGTC.

J is TRBJ2-1 and V is TRBV6-6; 7 positions agree with TRBD2. Trimming took 2 bases from V and 10 from J; bases not matched to a gene: 11. CDR3 length: 15 residues. From germline, CDR1 is MNHNY and CDR2 SVGAGI (reference sequence). CDR3 residues: CASSYPTSRGNEQFF. DNA for the CDR3: TGTGCCAGCAGTTACCCGACTAGCAGAGGGAACGAGCAGTTCTTC.

This chain connects TRBV10-3 to TRBJ1-5; a weak D match, TRBD1 (6 bases). CDR3 length: 15 residues. Germline CDR1 reads ENHRY; CDR2 reads SYGVKD. V lost 2 bases and J 4 bases, leaving 12 bases between the germline ends. This chain's CDR3 is CAISETGNLNQPQHF. DNA for the CDR3: TGTGCCATCAGTGAGACAGGGAATTTAAATCAGCCCCAGCATTTT.

In this sample, this clonotype turned up a few times. The chain uses TRBV7-2 and TRBJ2-1; unclear D gene. With 3 bases removed from V and 6 bases from J, the gap between germline ends came to 15 bases. The CDR3 has 15 amino acids. Germline loops: CDR1 SGHTA, CDR2 FQGNSA. The chain's CDR3 is CASSLTADGFNEQFF. CDR3 DNA: TGTGCCAGCAGCTTGACCGCCGACGGGTTCAATGAGCAGTTCTTC.

The chain combines TRBV27 with TRBJ2-1; possible D gene TRBD2, 6 bases. The CDR3 has 15 residues. The V and J ends lost 5 bases and 7 bases respectively, with 18 bases between them. Germline V gene data show CDR1 as MNHEY and CDR2 as SMNVEV (reference sequence). CDR3 sequence reads: CASSLGGAPWNEQFF. The CDR3 DNA is TGTGCCAGCAGTCTGGGGGGAGCTCCGTGGAATGAGCAGTTCTTC.

This clonotype came up a few times. The chain has TRBV29-1 and TRBJ2-1, with 8 bases lining up with TRBD2. Germline values: CDR1 SQVTM, CDR2 ANQGSEA. After removal of 3 bases from V and 2 bases from J, the junction contained 3 bases not matched to a gene. The CDR3 has 14 residues. The CDR3 bases are TGCAGCGTTGAGCGGGGGGCGGCCTACAATGAGCAGTTCTTC. Its translation: CSVERGAAYNEQFF.

The chain employs TRBV5-1 and TRBJ2-7, with 14 bases fitting TRBD2. This CDR3 region has 18 residues. Germline V CDR1 and CDR2: SGHRS, YFSETQ. With 2 bases clipped from V and 2 bases from J, the junction kept 9 bases outside the gene matches. The CDR3 sequence is CASSLWPGTSGGTYEQYF. The CDR3 DNA reads TGCGCCAGCAGCTTATGGCCCGGGACTAGCGGGGGAACCTACGAGCAGTACTTC.

V gene TRBV3-1 combines with J gene TRBJ2-6; TRBD1 or TRBD2 may be the D gene (5 bases each). Germline CDR1 is LGHDT and CDR2 is YNNKEL (reference sequence). The length of the CDR3 is 17 residues. V dropped 3 bases and J dropped 0 bases, with 12 bases sitting between them. CDR3 residues: CASSQGAGISGANVLTF. The CDR3 DNA follows: TGTGCCAGCAGCCAGGGAGCAGGGATCTCTGGGGCCAACGTCCTGACTTTC.

The V call is TRBV20-1, the J call TRBJ2-7; 11 bases agree with TRBD1. The V gene end was trimmed by 4 bases and the J gene end by 7 bases; junction bases not matched to a gene: 9. This CDR3 has 14 amino acids. The germline gives CDR1 DFQATT, CDR2 SNEGSKA (reference sequence). The CDR3 nucleotides read TGCAGTGCTACTCGGACAGGGGGCGGGGGTGAGCAGTACTTC. It specifies CSATRTGGGGEQYF.

A word on this clonotype: The junction and the germline gene differ at one end; a read error may be behind it. The chain recombines TRBV7-7 with TRBJ2-3; D unclear. There are 16 residues in the CDR3. The germline CDR1 and CDR2 sequences are SSHAT and FNYEAQ (reference sequence). The CDR3 nucleotides read TGTGCTAGCAGCTCGTCGGACCGCCCGGGCACAGATACGCAGTATTTT. Its translation is CASSSSDRPGTDTQYF.

This clonotype was picked up a small number of times. V and J are TRBV4-3 and TRBJ2-4, with TRBD2 matching 10 bases. The better agreement between TRBJ2-7 and the DNA end casts doubt on the J call. The germline V gene has CDR1 LGHNA and CDR2 YSLEER. The CDR3 has 16 amino acids. In nucleotides, the CDR3 is TGCGCCAGCAGCCAATCCCCACTAGCGGGGCCCTACGAGCAGTACTTC. Amino acids: CASSQSPLAGPYEQYF.

In regard to this clonotype: The junction differs from germline at one of its ends, possibly a read error. DNA for the CDR3: TGTGCCAGCAGTTTCGAAACAGGGGCCGATGAGCAATTCTTC. Protein product: CASSFETGADEQFF. The V call is TRBV6-5, the J call TRBJ2-1, with 7 positions matching TRBD1. CDR1 is MNHEY, CDR2 SVGAGI, per germline. The CDR3 is 14 residues long.